The sequence of this T cell receptor (beta chain) was determined in a study of control samples from healthy donors and cancer patients. V was clipped by 0 bases and J by 3 bases; unmatched bases: 6. The CDR3 is made up of 16 amino acids. Germline V gene lookup returns CDR1 SGHNT and CDR2 YYREEE (reference sequence). The data were produced by immunoSEQ multiplex PCR, yet TCRdb's version contains in-frame clones alone and is incomplete. The table has just under 60,000 clones, roughly 90% seen once. The sequence was obtained from a man aged 35 to 55 with colorectal cancer. The V gene is TRBV5-4, the J gene TRBJ2-1, with 7 bases that match TRBD2. Sequencing was done on a sample of PBMCs. The CDR3 is CASSLGGGGGYNEQFF. CDR3 sequence (DNA): TGTGCCAGCAGCTTGGGCGGGGGAGGTGGCTACAATGAGCAGTTCTTC.